This TCR beta chain appears in the sequencing data of a study of OX40 agonist ivuxolimab in advanced cancers. Across the study: An anti-OX40 (CD134) antibody with agonistic activity, ivuxolimab, was administered to patients. Findings and limits, study-wide: The study found that CD8+ T cells averaged more expanded clones than CD4+. Compared with others, partial responders at 0.1-3.0 mg/kg displayed clonal expansion among the lowest.

Assay: immunoSEQ multiplex PCR; the TCRdb copy retains only in-frame clones and omits some. This repertoire shows some 13,000 clones, roughly 84% found once; its top ten account for 67%. Baseline was the first blood sampling point, followed by cycle 4 day 1 and cycle 7 day 1. Concerning this clone itself: Its target is unknown.

This CDR3 contains 12 residues. V was cut by 4 bases and J by 5 bases, with 8 bases left in between. Per the germline V gene, CDR1 is MNHEY and CDR2 is SVGAGI. This sample comprised CD4+ or CD8+ T cells sorted from blood, obtained in a trial of the OX40 agonist ivuxolimab. The V and J genes are TRBV6-5 and TRBJ1-1; the D is unclear. The TCR originated in an adult with an advanced solid tumor such as melanoma, head and neck, liver or kidney cancer. The CDR3, as DNA: TGTGCCAGCAGTTTCAGCGGAACTGAAGCTTTCTTT. Translating it yields CASSFSGTEAFF.